Presented here are 14 T cell receptor beta chains from one specimen sequenced in a study of PD-1 blockade in mismatch repair-deficient tumors. Here immunoSEQ multiplex PCR was the method, and the copy in TCRdb shows in-frame clones only, minus some. The sample shows some 110,000 clones, 65% to 80% of them seen only once. The input for sequencing was peripheral blood, taken 60 to 65 weeks after starting pembrolizumab. The receptors shown here come from an adult with mismatch repair-deficient cancer.

The genes are TRBV10-3 and TRBJ2-7; D remains ambiguous. Germline V gene lookup returns CDR1 ENHRY and CDR2 SYGVKD. Trimming cost V 11 bases and J 0 bases, with 14 bases left between them. The CDR3 is 13 amino acids. Here the CDR3 DNA reads TGTGCCGTCTATTCAGGAAGCTCCTACGAGCAGTACTTC. This encodes CAVYSGSSYEQYF.

This clone was seen a handful of times. The V call is TRBV6-5, the J call TRBJ2-5, with D perhaps being TRBD1 or TRBD2 (5 bases each). The V end was cut by 4 bases, the J end by 7 bases, with 10 bases between. The CDR3 is 12 amino acids. Looked up from germline, CDR1 is MNHEY and CDR2 is SVGAGI. The CDR3 DNA reads as TGTGCCAGCAGTTTTGGGGGTGGGACCCAGTACTTC. Protein product: CASSFGGGTQYF.

The chain links TRBV29-1 to TRBJ1-5; D is possibly TRBD1 (5 bases). The CDR3 loop spans 15 amino acids. V lost 2 bases and J lost 5, with 16 bases in between. Germline V gene lookup returns CDR1 SQVTM and CDR2 ANQGSEA. The DNA of the CDR3 is TGCAGCGTTGAAATGGTATGGGGGTATGATCAGCCCCAGCATTTT. This encodes CSVEMVWGYDQPQHF.

V gene TRBV2 combines with J gene TRBJ2-5, with TRBD2 identical over 7 bases. V lost 10 bases and J lost 3; bases outside the gene matches: 8. The CDR3 is made up of 13 amino acids. Germline V gives CDR1 SNHLY, CDR2 FYNNEI. The CDR3 bases are TGTGCCAATTCCCGGGACTACAAAGAGACCCAGTACTTC. Protein: CANSRDYKETQYF.

This chain uses TRBV5-4 with TRBJ2-1, with TRBD2 matching 9 bases. The CDR3 extends over 13 amino acids. The V segment lost 4 bases and the J segment 7 bases; nucleotides outside the gene matches: 3. CDR1 and CDR2 (germline): SGHNT, YYREEE (reference sequence). For the CDR3, the DNA is TGTGCCAGCAGCCCTAGCGGGACTAATGAGCAGTTCTTC. This gives the protein CASSPSGTNEQFF. The whole variable domain, remainder taken from reference TRBV5-4 and TRBJ2-1, is ETGVTQSPTHLIKTRGQQVTLRCSSQSGHNTVSWYQQALGQGPQFIFQYYREEENGRGNFPPRFSGLQFPNYSSELNVNALELDDSALYLCASSPSGTNEQFFGPGTRLTVL.

The chain is built from TRBV10-3 and TRBJ2-7; 7 bases fit TRBD2. V shed 2 bases, J shed 0 bases, and the junction held 7 bases outside the gene matches. There are 16 residues in the CDR3. CDR1 is ENHRY, CDR2 SYGVKD, per germline. The CDR3 bases are TGTGCCATCAGTGAGGGGCCTAGCGGATCCTCCTACGAGCAGTACTTC. It codes for CAISEGPSGSSYEQYF.

The chain combines TRBV9 with TRBJ2-2; unclear D gene. The CDR3 has 14 residues. Deletions cut 1 base from V and 1 base from J, with 5 bases between. CDR1 is SGDLS, CDR2 YYNGEE, per germline. DNA for the CDR3: TGTGCCAGCAGCGTAACTTGGAACACCGGGGAGCTGTTTTTT. Its translation is CASSVTWNTGELFF.

The V call is TRBV29-1, the J call TRBJ2-1, with 15 bases lining up with TRBD2. CDR3 length equals 16 residues. The germline CDR1 and CDR2 sequences are SQVTM and ANQGSEA. The V segment lost 6 bases and the J segment 7 bases; nucleotides outside the gene matches: 10. The CDR3 is CSVTGTSGRLGNEQFF. The DNA for the CDR3 is TGCAGCGTGACGGGGACTAGCGGGAGGCTGGGGAATGAGCAGTTCTTC.

This sequence joins TRBV11-3 and TRBJ2-5; 10 nucleotides align to TRBD1. Trimming at V came to 3 bases and at J to 4 bases, leaving 8 bases not matched to a gene. In germline, CDR1 is SGHNT, CDR2 YENEEA. The CDR3 contains 16 residues. The CDR3 DNA is TGTGCCAGCAGCTTTCCGGGACAGGGGTTGGGAGAGACCCAGTACTTC. Translation: CASSFPGQGLGETQYF.

Only a few counts were recorded for this clone. The J gene is TRBJ2-7, the V gene TRBV19; TRBD1 agrees at 7 bases. V shed 6 bases, J shed 6 bases, and the junction held 5 bases outside the gene matches. Germline lookup yields CDR1 LNHDA and CDR2 SQIVND (reference sequence). CDR3 length: 12 amino acids. The CDR3 spells CASSRDRAEQYF. CDR3 nucleotides: TGTGCCAGTAGCCGAGACAGGGCCGAGCAGTACTTC.

This clone was recorded a few times. The V and J genes are TRBV7-3 and TRBJ2-2; 13 bases are a match to TRBD2. CDR3 length: 16 residues. V dropped 4 bases and J dropped 6; count of bases not matched to a gene: 5. Germline CDR1 reads SGHTA; CDR2 reads FQGTGA. The CDR3 DNA follows: TGTGCCAGCAGCTATGGACTAGCGGGAGCATCCGGGGAGCTGTTTTTT. This gives the protein CASSYGLAGASGELFF.

The chain recombines TRBV10-3 with TRBJ2-5, with 10 bases matching TRBD2. CDR3 length: 13 residues. J was trimmed by 2 bases and V by 10 bases; bases with no gene match: 4. Germline V CDR1 and CDR2: ENHRY, SYGVKD. The CDR3 region is CATGTSAQETQYF. In nucleotides, the CDR3 is TGTGCCACTGGGACTAGCGCGCAAGAGACCCAGTACTTC.

This clone has at least ten counts. The V call is TRBV7-9, the J call TRBJ2-1; perhaps TRBD1 as D (6 bases). The CDR3 runs 14 residues. Per germline, CDR1 SEHNR and CDR2 FQNEAQ (reference sequence). V lost 7 bases, J lost 3 bases, and 13 bases lay in between. CDR3 coding DNA: TGTGCCAGCACCCCCCTCAGGGGCTACAATGAGCAGTTCTTC. It is translated as CASTPLRGYNEQFF.

This clone appeared a single time. The V gene is TRBV9, the J gene TRBJ1-3, with D possibly matching TRBD1 (5 bases). V lost 6 bases and J 0 bases, leaving 19 bases between the germline ends. CDR1 is SGDLS and CDR2 is YYNGEE in the germline V gene. CDR3 length equals 17 residues. As DNA, the CDR3 is TGTGCCAGCACCCCCGGGGCAGGTCGAGGCTCTGGAAACACCATATATTTT. This translates into CASTPGAGRGSGNTIYF.